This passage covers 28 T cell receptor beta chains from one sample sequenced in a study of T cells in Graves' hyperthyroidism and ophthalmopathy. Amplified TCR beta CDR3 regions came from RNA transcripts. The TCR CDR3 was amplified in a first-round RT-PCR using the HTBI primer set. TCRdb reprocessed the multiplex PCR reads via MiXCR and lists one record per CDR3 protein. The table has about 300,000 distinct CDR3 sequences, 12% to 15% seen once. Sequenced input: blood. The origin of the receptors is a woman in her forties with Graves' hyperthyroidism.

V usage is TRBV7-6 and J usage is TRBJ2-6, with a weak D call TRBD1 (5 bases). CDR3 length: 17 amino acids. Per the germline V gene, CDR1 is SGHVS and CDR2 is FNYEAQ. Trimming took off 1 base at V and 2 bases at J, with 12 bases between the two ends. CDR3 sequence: CASSLGAGPPGANVLTF. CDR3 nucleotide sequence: TGTGCCAGCAGCTTAGGTGCAGGGCCCCCTGGGGCCAACGTCCTGACTTTC.

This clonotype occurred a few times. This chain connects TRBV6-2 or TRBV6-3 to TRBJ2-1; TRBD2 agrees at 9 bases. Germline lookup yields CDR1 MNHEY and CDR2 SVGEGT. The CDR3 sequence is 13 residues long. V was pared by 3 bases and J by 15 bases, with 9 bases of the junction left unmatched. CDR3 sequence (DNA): TGTGCCAGCAGTTATCTCCTAGCGGGATGGGGGTTCTTC. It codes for CASSYLLAGWGFF.

CDR3 DNA sequence: TGTGCCTGGAGCGTCGGGACAGGGAGGTGGTACGAGCAGTACTTC. Translation gives CAWSVGTGRWYEQYF. The chain uses TRBV30 and TRBJ2-7, with 9 bases identical to TRBD1. The CDR3 is made up of 15 amino acids. Germline CDR1 is GTSNPN and CDR2 is SVGIG (reference sequence). Germline trimming cut 3 bases from V and 4 bases from J; bases unmatched to any gene: 10.

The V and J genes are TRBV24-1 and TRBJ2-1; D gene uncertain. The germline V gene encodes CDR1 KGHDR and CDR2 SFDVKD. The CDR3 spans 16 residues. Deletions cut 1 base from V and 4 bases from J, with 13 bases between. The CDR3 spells CATSDFSLGRYNEQFF. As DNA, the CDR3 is TGTGCCACCAGTGATTTTAGCTTAGGAAGGTACAATGAGCAGTTCTTC.

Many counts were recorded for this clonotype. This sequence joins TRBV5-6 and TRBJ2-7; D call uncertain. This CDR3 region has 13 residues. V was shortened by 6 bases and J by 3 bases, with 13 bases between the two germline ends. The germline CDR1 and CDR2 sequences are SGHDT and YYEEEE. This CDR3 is CASNQEPNYEQYF. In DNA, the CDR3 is TGTGCCAGCAACCAAGAGCCCAACTACGAGCAGTACTTC.

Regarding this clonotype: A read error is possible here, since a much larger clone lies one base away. In nucleotides, the CDR3 is TGTGCCAGCAGCCGGGACCCGAACACCGGGGAGCTGTTTTTT. As protein: CASSRDPNTGELFF. This chain links TRBV3-1 with TRBJ2-2, with D perhaps TRBD1 or TRBD2 (5 bases each). The CDR3 sequence is 14 residues long. Deletions cut 4 bases from V and 0 bases from J, with 6 bases between. The germline V gene encodes CDR1 LGHDT and CDR2 YNNKEL (reference sequence).

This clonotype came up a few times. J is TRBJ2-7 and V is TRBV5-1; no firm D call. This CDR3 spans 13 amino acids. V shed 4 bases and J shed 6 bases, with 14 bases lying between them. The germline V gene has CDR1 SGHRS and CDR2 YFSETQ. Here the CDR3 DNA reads TGCGCCAGCAGCCCTTCAAGAGGCGTCGAGCAGTACTTC. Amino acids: CASSPSRGVEQYF.

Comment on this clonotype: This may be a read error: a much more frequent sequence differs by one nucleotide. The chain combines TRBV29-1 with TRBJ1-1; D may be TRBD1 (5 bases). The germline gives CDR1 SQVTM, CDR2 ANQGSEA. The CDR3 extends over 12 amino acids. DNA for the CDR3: TGCAGCGTCGTCAGGGAGAACACTGGAGCTTTCTTT. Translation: CSVVRENTGAFF.

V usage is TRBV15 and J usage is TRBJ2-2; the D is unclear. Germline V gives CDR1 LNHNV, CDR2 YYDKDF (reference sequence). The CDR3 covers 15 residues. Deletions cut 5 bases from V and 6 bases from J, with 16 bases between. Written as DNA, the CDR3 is TGTGCCACCAGCCCCGAACCCCAAATTTCCGGGGAGCTGTTTTTT. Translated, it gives CATSPEPQISGELFF.

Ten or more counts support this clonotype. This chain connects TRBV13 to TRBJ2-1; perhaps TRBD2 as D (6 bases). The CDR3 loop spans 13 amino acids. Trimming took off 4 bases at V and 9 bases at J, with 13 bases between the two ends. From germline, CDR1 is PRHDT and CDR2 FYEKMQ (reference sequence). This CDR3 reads CASSYTNSGEQFF. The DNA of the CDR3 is TGTGCCAGCAGCTATACCAATAGCGGTGAGCAGTTCTTC.

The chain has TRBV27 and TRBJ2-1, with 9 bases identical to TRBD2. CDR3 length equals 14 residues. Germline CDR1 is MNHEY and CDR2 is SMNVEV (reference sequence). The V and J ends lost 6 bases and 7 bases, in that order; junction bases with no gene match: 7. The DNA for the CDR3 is TGTGCCAGCAGCCATAGCGGGAGAGGGAATGAGCAGTTCTTC. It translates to CASSHSGRGNEQFF.

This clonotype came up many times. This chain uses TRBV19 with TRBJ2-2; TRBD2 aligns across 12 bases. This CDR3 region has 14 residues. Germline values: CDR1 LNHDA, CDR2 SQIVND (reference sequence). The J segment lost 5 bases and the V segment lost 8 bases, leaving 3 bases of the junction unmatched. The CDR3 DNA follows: TGTGCCAGTTTACTAGCGGGAGGTACCGGGGAGCTGTTTTTT. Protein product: CASLLAGGTGELFF. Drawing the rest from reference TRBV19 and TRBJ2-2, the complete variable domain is DGGITQSPKYLFRKEGQNVTLSCEQNLNHDAMYWYRQDPGQGLRLIYYSQIVNDFQKGDIAEGYSVSREKKESFPLTVTSAQKNPTAFYLCASLLAGGTGELFFGEGSRLTVL.

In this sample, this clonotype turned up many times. The DNA for the CDR3 is TGTGCCAGCAGCCAAGGGTCCTTTTACGGAACAGATACGCAGTATTTT. Its translation is CASSQGSFYGTDTQYF. The V and J genes are TRBV3-1 and TRBJ2-3; D is ambiguous. This CDR3 has 16 residues. CDR1 is LGHDT, CDR2 YNNKEL, per germline (reference sequence). Trimming left V 1 base short and J 3 bases short, with 14 bases between.

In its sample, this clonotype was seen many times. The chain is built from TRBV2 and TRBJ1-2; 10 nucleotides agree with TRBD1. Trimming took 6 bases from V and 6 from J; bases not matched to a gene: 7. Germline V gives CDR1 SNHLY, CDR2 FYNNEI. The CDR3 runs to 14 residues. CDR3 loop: CASRETGGKDGYTF. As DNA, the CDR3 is TGTGCCAGCAGGGAGACAGGGGGCAAGGATGGCTACACCTTC.

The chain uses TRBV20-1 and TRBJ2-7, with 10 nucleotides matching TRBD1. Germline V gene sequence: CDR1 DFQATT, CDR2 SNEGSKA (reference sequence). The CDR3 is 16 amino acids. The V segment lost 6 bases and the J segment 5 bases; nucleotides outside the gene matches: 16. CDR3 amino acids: CSAEPAPGTGDHEQYF. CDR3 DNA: TGCAGTGCCGAGCCAGCCCCCGGGACAGGGGACCACGAGCAGTACTTC.

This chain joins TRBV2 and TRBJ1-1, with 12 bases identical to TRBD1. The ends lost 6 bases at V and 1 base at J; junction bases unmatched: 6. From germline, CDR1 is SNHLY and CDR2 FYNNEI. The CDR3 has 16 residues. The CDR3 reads CASRAPGQGANTEAFF. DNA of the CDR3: TGTGCCAGCAGGGCACCGGGACAGGGGGCGAACACTGAAGCTTTCTTT. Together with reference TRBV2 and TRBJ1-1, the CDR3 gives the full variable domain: EPEVTQTPSHQVTQMGQEVILRCVPISNHLYFYWYRQILGQKVEFLVSFYNNEISEKSEIFDDQFSVERPDGSNFTLKIRSTKLEDSAMYFCASRAPGQGANTEAFFGQGTRLTVV.

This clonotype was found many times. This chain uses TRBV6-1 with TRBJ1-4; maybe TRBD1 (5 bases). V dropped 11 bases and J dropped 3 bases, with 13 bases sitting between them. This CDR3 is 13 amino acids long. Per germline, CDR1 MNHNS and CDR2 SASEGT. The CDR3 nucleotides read TGTGCCGGAAGCTCGACAGCTAATGAAAAACTGTTTTTT. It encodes CAGSSTANEKLFF.

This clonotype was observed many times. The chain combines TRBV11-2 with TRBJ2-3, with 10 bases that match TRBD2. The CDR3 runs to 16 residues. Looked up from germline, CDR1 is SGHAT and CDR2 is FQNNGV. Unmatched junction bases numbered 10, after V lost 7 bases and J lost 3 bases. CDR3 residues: CASTFPSGSTTDTQYF. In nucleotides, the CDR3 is TGTGCCAGCACTTTCCCTAGCGGGAGTACTACAGATACGCAGTATTTT. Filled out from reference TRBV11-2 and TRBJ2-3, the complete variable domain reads EAGVAQSPRYKIIEKRQSVAFWCNPISGHATLYWYQQILGQGPKLLIQFQNNGVVDDSQLPKDRFSAERLKGVDSTLKIQPAKLEDSAVYLCASTFPSGSTTDTQYFGPGTRLTVL.

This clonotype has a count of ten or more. As DNA, the CDR3 is TGTGCCAGCAGCTCCCGGTCTCGGGACAGGGGGAGGGAGCAGTACTTC. This codes for CASSSRSRDRGREQYF. J is TRBJ2-7 and V is TRBV7-9; TRBD1 agrees at 11 bases. The CDR3 spans 16 residues. Trimming at V came to 4 bases and at J to 7 bases, leaving 12 bases not matched to a gene. The germline gives CDR1 SEHNR, CDR2 FQNEAQ (reference sequence).

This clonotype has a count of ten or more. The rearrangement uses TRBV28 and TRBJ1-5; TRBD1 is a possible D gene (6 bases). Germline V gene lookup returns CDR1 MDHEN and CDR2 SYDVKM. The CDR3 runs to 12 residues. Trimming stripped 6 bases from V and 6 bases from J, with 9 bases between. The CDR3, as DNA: TGTGCCAGCAGCTTAGGGGGTCAGCCCCAGCATTTT. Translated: CASSLGGQPQHF.

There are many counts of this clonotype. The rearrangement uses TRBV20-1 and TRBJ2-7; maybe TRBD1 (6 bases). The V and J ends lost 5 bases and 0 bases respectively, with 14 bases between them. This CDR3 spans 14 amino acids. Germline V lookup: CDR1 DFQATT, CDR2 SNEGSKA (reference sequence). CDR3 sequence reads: CSAVQGTSSYEQYF. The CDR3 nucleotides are TGCAGTGCTGTCCAGGGGACGAGCTCCTACGAGCAGTACTTC.

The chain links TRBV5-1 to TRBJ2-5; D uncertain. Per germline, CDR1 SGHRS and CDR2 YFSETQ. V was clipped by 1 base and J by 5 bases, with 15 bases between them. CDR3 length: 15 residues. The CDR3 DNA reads TGCGCCAGCAGCTTGCTGGGCCACAAGGCGGAGACCCAGTACTTC. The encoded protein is CASSLLGHKAETQYF.

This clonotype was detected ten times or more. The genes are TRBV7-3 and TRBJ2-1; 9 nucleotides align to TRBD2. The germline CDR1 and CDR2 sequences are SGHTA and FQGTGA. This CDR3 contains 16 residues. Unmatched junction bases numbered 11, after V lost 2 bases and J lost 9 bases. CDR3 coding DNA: TGTGCCAGCAGCTTAGTCGCGGGAGGGCAGGGGAGTGAGCAGTTCTTC. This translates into CASSLVAGGQGSEQFF.

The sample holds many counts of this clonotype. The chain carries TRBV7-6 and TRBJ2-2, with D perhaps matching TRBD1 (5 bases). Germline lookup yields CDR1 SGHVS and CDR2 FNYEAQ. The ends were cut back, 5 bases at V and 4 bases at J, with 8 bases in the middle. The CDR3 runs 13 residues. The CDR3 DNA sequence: TGTGCCAGCAGCCTCAGGGTCACCGGGGAGCTGTTTTTT. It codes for CASSLRVTGELFF.

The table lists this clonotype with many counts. In DNA form, the CDR3 reads TGTGCCAGCAGTGCACTTGGGACAGGGAGGGCTGAAGCTTTCTTT. The encoded protein is CASSALGTGRAEAFF. The V call is TRBV6-2 or TRBV6-3, the J call TRBJ1-1, with 9 bases identical to TRBD1. V lost 5 bases to trimming and J lost 6 bases; unmatched junction nucleotides: 10. This CDR3 is 15 amino acids long. Germline V gives CDR1 MNHEY, CDR2 SVGEGT.

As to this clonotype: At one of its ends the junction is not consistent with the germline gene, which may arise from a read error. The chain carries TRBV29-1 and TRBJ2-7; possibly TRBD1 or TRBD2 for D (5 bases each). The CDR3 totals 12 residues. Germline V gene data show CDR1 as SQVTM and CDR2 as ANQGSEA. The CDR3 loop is CCVLGDDYEQYF. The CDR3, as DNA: TGCTGCGTTCTGGGGGACGACTACGAGCAGTACTTC.

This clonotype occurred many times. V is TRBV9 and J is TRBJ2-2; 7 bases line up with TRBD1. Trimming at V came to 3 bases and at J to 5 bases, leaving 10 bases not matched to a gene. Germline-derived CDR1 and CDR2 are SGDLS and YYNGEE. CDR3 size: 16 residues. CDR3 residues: CASSALGQDLTGELFF. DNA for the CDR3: TGTGCCAGCAGCGCCCTTGGACAGGACTTGACCGGGGAGCTGTTTTTT.

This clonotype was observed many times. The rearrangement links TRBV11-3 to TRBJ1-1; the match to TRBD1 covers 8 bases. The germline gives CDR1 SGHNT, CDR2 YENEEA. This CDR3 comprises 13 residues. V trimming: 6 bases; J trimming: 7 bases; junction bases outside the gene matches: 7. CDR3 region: CASRKDRANEAFF. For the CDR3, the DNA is TGTGCCAGCAGAAAGGACAGGGCTAATGAAGCTTTCTTT. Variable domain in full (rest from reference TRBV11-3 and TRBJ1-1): EAGVVQSPRYKIIEKKQPVAFWCNPISGHNTLYWYLQNLGQGPELLIRYENEEAVDDSQLPKDRFSAERLKGVDSTLKIQPAELGDSAVYLCASRKDRANEAFFGQGTRLTVV.